The clone carrying this TCR beta chain showed up just a few times. Its matching antigen is unknown. The data stem from a study of T cell repertoires in cytomegalovirus infection. Study summary: Matching HLA type and CMV infection were both indicated by public TCR beta signatures.

TCRdb passed the reads through MiXCR, listing each CDR3 protein once. The sample records 210,000 or so distinct CDR3 sequences, under 8.5% being singletons. Broader study findings: Ex vivo, HLA-C-restricted CMV-specific TCR beta clonotypes prevailed over the rest of the response. Frequencies of public TCR beta families were cumulated, and this identified carriers of CMV plus the relevant HLA.

In germline, CDR1 is SQVTM, CDR2 ANQGSEA. The CDR3 has 13 residues. V was clipped by 5 bases and J by 5 bases; unmatched bases: 5. The source is a human donor in good health (CMV status not recorded). Some clones in this sample may be carry-over from other donors' samples. The source material was PBMCs. V and J are TRBV29-1 and TRBJ2-1; 8 bases match TRBD2. The CDR3 bases are TGCAGCGTTTACGGGGGGGTTCACAATGAGCAGTTCTTC. As protein: CSVYGGVHNEQFF.